A single sample is the source of the 10 T cell receptor beta chains below, sequenced in a study of a mutant IDH1 vaccine in newly diagnosed glioma. Time point reported: week 5, during vaccination. Topical imiquimod accompanied each vaccine dose, which consisted of 300 ug of mutant IDH1 20-mer peptide. These receptors' antigens are unknown. This table comes from immunoSEQ multiplex PCR, and its TCRdb copy is limited to in-frame clones, with some not included. The table records around 46,000 clones, just under 80% of them present only once. The input for sequencing was PBMCs, taken from a glioma patient whose treatment included an IDH1 peptide vaccine. The receptors originated from a man aged 45-65 years with glioma.

This chain links TRBV2 with TRBJ1-2, with D possibly matching TRBD1 (5 bases). V was trimmed by 6 bases and J by 8 bases, leaving 16 bases between them. This CDR3 comprises 13 residues. CDR1 is SNHLY and CDR2 is FYNNEI in the germline V gene. In DNA form, the CDR3 reads TGTGCCAGCAGGGTGGAAGGGGCAAAGGGCTACACCTTC. Translating it yields CASRVEGAKGYTF.

This clone was seen only a few times. V usage is TRBV19 and J usage is TRBJ1-5, with D unresolved. V lost 3 bases to trimming and J lost 6 bases, with 12 bases between them. Germline V CDR1 and CDR2: LNHDA, SQIVND (reference sequence). The CDR3 totals 14 residues. The CDR3 DNA follows: TGTGCCAGTAGTATTACTGTATGGGGTCAGCCCCAGCATTTT. It is translated as CASSITVWGQPQHF.

The genes are TRBV10-1 and TRBJ2-7; D uncertain. Trimming removed 9 bases at V and 0 bases at J, with 15 bases between. This CDR3 has 14 amino acids. Per germline, CDR1 WNHNN and CDR2 SYGVQD (reference sequence). CDR3 sequence: CARASRRTSYEQYF. CDR3 nucleotide sequence: TGCGCCAGAGCCTCGCGGCGGACCTCCTACGAGCAGTACTTC.

The CDR3 DNA sequence: TGTGCCAGCAGTGAAGTGGGGAGCTCCTATAATTCACCCCTCCACTTT. Protein: CASSEVGSSYNSPLHF. The chain recombines TRBV6-1 with TRBJ1-6; D is undetermined. V dropped 1 base and J dropped 0 bases, with 7 bases sitting between them. Germline loops: CDR1 MNHNS, CDR2 SASEGT. The CDR3 contains 16 residues.

The V and J genes are TRBV4-1 and TRBJ2-7, with unresolved D. Trimming shortened V by 4 bases and J by 2 bases, and 12 bases separated the two germline ends. The CDR3 is made up of 14 amino acids. Germline assignment: CDR1 MGHRA and CDR2 YSYEKL. For the CDR3, the DNA is TGCGCCAGCAGCCTTCACAGCTTCACCTACGAGCAGTACTTC. It codes for CASSLHSFTYEQYF.

The rearrangement uses TRBV6-6 and TRBJ2-6; the D is unclear. The CDR3 is made up of 13 amino acids. The V end was cut by 3 bases, the J end by 4 bases, with 4 bases between. Germline-derived CDR1 and CDR2 are MNHNY and SVGAGI (reference sequence). The CDR3 region has the DNA TGTGCCAGCAGTTATGGCGGGGCCAACGTCCTGACTTTC. This gives the protein CASSYGGANVLTF.

This chain links TRBV6-1 with TRBJ1-2, with D tentatively TRBD1 (5 bases). CDR3 length: 13 amino acids. V was clipped by 6 bases and J by 8 bases, with 16 bases between them. CDR1 is MNHNS and CDR2 is SASEGT in the germline V gene. The CDR3 DNA reads as TGTGCCAGCAGCAGGGACGGTTTGAGGGGCTACACCTTC. The encoded protein is CASSRDGLRGYTF.

V usage is TRBV2 and J usage is TRBJ2-5; 10 nucleotides agree with TRBD2. V trimming: 7 bases; J trimming: 5 bases; junction bases outside the gene matches: 10. CDR1 and CDR2 from the germline V gene are SNHLY and FYNNEI. This CDR3 is built from 15 residues. The CDR3 sequence is CASTGSGGRRETQYF. The CDR3, as DNA: TGTGCCAGCACGGGTAGCGGGGGGCGGCGGGAGACCCAGTACTTC.

The rearrangement uses TRBV5-4 and TRBJ2-3; D is ambiguous. Trimming cost V 0 bases and J 2 bases, with 10 bases left between them. Germline CDR1 and CDR2: SGHNT and YYREEE (reference sequence). This CDR3 has 15 residues. The CDR3 sequence is CASSLAGRPTDTQYF. CDR3 nucleotides: TGTGCCAGCAGCTTGGCCGGCAGGCCCACAGATACGCAGTATTTT.

The chain uses TRBV18 and TRBJ2-1, with 13 bases matching TRBD2. The V gene's germline CDR1 is KGHSH and CDR2 LQKENI. J lost 8 bases, V lost 4 bases, and 5 bases had no gene match. The CDR3 contains 15 residues. CDR3 DNA: TGTGCCAGCTCACGACGACTAGCGGGAGGCGATGAGCAGTTCTTC. It encodes CASSRRLAGGDEQFF. The variable domain in full, completed from reference TRBV18 and TRBJ2-1, reads NAGVMQNPRHLVRRRGQEARLRCSPMKGHSHVYWYRQLPEEGLKFMVYLQKENIIDESGMPKERFSAEFPKEGPSILRIQQVVRGDSAAYFCASSRRLAGGDEQFFGPGTRLTVL.